Sequencing of this TCR beta chain was carried out in a study of blood T cells in healthy people across ages. Across the study: Template switching recovered approximately one barcoded beta molecule for every two T cells. Regarding the study as a whole: Among long-lived donors, naive CD4+ cells were more numerous and diversity higher than in aged donors.

Germline CDR1 SQVTM, CDR2 ANQGSEA. This CDR3 has 14 amino acids. The ends lost 4 bases at V and 10 bases at J; junction bases unmatched: 11. The authors ran a second PCR of roughly 6 to 12 cycles using a sample-barcoded 5' primer and a J-beta primer mix. TCRdb used MiXCR to reprocess the 5' RACE reads, holding one entry per CDR3 protein. Among around 1,900,000 distinct CDR3 sequences listed, approximately 40% were seen once. Concerning this clonotype itself: Its antigen is as yet unknown.

Donor samples were obtained from healthy Caucasian individuals from Russia, aged about 6 to 95. Per-sample yields of isolated PBMCs were at least 6 million. The sequencing input was blood. This receptor was identified in a human donor in good health. The rearrangement joins TRBV29-1 to TRBJ2-1; 9 bases fit TRBD2. The chain's CDR3 is CSVALAGSSYEQFF. Here the CDR3 DNA reads TGCAGCGTTGCTCTAGCGGGGAGTTCGTACGAGCAGTTCTTC.